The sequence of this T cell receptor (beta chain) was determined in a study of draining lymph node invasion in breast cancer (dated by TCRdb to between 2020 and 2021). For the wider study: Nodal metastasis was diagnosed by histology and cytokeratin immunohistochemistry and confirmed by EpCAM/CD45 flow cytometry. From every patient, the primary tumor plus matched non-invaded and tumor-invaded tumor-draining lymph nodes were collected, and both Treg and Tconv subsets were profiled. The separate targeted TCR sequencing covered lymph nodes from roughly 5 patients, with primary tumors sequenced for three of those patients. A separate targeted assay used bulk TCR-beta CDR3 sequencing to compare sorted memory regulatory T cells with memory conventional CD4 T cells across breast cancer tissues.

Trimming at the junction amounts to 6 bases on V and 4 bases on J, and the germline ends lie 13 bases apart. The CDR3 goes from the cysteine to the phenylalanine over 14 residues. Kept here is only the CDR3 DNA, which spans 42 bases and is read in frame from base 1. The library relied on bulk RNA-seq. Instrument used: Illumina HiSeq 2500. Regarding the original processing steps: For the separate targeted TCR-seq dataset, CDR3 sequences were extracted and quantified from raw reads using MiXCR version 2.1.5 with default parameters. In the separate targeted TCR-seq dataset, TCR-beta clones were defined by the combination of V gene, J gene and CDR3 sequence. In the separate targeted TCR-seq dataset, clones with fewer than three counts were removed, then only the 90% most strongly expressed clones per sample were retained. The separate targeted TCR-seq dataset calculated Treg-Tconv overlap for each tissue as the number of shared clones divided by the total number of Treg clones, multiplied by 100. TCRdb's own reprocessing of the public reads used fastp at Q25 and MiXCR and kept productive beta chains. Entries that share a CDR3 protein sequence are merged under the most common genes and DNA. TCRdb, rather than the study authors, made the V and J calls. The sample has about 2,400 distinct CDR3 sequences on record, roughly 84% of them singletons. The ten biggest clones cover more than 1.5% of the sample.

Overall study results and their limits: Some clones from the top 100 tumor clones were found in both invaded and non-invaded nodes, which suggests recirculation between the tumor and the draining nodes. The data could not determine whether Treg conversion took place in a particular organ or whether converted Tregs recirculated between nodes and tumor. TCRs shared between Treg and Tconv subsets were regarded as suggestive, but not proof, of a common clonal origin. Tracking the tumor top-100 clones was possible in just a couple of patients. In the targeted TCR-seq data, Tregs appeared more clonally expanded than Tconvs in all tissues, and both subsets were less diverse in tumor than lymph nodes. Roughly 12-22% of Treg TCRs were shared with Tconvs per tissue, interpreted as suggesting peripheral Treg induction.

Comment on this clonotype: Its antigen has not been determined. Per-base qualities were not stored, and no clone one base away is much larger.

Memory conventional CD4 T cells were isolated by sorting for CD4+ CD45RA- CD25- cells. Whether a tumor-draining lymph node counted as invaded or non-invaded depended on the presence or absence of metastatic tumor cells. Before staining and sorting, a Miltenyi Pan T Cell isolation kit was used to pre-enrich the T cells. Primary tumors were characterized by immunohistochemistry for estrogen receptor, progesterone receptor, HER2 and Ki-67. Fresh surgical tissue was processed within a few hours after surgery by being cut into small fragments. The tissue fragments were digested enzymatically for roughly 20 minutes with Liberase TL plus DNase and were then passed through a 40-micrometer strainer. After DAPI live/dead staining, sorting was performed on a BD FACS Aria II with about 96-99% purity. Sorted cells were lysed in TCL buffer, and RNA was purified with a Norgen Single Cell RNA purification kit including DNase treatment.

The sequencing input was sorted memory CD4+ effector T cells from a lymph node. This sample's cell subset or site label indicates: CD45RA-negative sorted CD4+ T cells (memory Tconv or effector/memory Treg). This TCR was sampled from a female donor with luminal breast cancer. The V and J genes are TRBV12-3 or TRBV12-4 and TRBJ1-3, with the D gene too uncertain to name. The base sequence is TGTGCCAGCAGGCCCGCCCAAGTCGGAAACACCATATATTTT. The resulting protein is CASRPAQVGNTIYF.